The 3 T cell receptor beta chains given below trace back to one sample, sequenced in a study of OX40 agonist ivuxolimab in advanced cancers. Library creation used the immunoSEQ multiplex PCR assay. TCRdb re-hosts the immuneACCESS table, in-frame sequences only. Its copies lack some clones; in the studies checked, an unresolved V gene accounts for under half of them, and the cause for the rest is not known. The sample table shows about 78,000 clones, and 84% are seen once. The ten largest clones capture about 0.44% of the sample. This material consisted of CD4+ or CD8+ T cells sorted from blood, taken in a trial of the OX40 agonist ivuxolimab. Receptors were obtained from an adult with an advanced solid tumor such as melanoma, head and neck, liver or kidney cancer.

The rearrangement joins TRBV6-6 to TRBJ1-5; 7 bases fit TRBD1. Looked up from germline, CDR1 is MNHNY and CDR2 is SVGAGI (reference sequence). This CDR3 has 13 amino acids. V shed 8 bases, J shed 4 bases, and the junction held 5 bases outside the gene matches. CDR3: CASSRQGNQPQHF. The CDR3 region has the DNA TGTGCCAGCTCGAGACAGGGAAATCAGCCCCAGCATTTT.

The rearrangement joins TRBV5-8 to TRBJ1-5, with TRBD1 identical over 8 bases. Germline CDR1 is SGHTS and CDR2 is YDEGEE. V lost 1 base and J lost 6; bases outside the gene matches: 6. The CDR3 length is 15 residues. The CDR3 sequence is CASSLFQGAGQPQHF. CDR3 sequence (DNA): TGTGCCAGCAGCTTGTTTCAGGGGGCGGGTCAGCCCCAGCATTTT.

The chain carries TRBV11-3 and TRBJ2-5, with D unclear. V lost 1 base to trimming and J lost 5 bases, with 11 bases between them. Germline V lookup: CDR1 SGHNT, CDR2 YENEEA. The CDR3 runs 14 residues. The CDR3 nucleotides are TGTGCCAGCAGCTTAGGAGGCAGTGACGAGACCCAGTACTTC. This sequence encodes CASSLGGSDETQYF.